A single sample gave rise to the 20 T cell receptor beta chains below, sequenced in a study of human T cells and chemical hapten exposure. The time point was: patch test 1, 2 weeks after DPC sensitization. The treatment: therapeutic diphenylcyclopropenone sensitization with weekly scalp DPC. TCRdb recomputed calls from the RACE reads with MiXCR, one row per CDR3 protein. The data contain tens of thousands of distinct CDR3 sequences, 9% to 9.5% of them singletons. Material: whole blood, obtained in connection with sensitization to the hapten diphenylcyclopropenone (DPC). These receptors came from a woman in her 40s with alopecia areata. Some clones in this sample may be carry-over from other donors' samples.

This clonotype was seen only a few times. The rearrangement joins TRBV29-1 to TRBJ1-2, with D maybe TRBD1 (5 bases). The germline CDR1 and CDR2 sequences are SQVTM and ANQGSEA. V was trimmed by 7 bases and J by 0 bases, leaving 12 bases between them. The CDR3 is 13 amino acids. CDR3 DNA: TGCAGCGGTGGGGGACCTCCTAACTATGGCTACACCTTC. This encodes CSGGGPPNYGYTF.

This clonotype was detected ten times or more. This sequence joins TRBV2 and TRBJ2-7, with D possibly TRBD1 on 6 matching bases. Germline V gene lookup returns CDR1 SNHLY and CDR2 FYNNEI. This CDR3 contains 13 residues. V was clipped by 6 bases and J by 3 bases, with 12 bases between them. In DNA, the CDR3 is TGTGCCAGCAGCCGGGACACCAGCTACGAGCAGTACTTC. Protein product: CASSRDTSYEQYF. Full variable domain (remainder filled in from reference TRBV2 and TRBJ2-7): EPEVTQTPSHQVTQMGQEVILRCVPISNHLYFYWYRQILGQKVEFLVSFYNNEISEKSEIFDDQFSVERPDGSNFTLKIRSTKLEDSAMYFCASSRDTSYEQYFGPGTRLTVT.

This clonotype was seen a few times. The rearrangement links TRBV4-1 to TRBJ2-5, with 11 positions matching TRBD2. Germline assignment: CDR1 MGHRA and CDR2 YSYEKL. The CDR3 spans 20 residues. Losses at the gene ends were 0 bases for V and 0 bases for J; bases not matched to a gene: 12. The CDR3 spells CASSQDPAGTSGPYQETQYF. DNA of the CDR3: TGCGCCAGCAGCCAAGATCCGGCGGGGACTAGCGGACCCTACCAAGAGACCCAGTACTTC.

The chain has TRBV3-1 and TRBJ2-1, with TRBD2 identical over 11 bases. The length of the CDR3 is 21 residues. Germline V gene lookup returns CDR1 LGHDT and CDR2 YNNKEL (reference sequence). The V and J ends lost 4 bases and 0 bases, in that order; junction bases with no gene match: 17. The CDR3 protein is CASSLTGPGLAAIRSYNEQFF. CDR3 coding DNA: TGTGCCAGCAGCCTGACGGGTCCGGGACTAGCGGCGATTCGCTCCTACAATGAGCAGTTCTTC.

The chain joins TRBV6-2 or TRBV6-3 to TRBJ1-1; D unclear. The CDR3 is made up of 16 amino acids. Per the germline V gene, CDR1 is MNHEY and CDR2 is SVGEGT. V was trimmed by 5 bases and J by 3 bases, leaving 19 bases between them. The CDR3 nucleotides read TGTGCCAGCAGTACGACATGGGTCGGGTTAGACACTGAAGCTTTCTTT. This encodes CASSTTWVGLDTEAFF.

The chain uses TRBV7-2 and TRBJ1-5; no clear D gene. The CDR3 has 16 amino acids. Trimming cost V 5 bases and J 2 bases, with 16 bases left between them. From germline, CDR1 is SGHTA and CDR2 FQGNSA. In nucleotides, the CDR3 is TGTGCCAGCAGCCCGGGGAGGTGGGCAGGCAATCAGCCCCAGCATTTT. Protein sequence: CASSPGRWAGNQPQHF. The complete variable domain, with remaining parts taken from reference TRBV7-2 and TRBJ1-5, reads GAGVSQSPSNKVTEKGKDVELRCDPISGHTALYWYRQSLGQGLEFLIYFQGNSAPDKSGLPSDRFSAERTGGSVSTLTIQRTQQEDSAVYLCASSPGRWAGNQPQHFGDGTRLSIL.

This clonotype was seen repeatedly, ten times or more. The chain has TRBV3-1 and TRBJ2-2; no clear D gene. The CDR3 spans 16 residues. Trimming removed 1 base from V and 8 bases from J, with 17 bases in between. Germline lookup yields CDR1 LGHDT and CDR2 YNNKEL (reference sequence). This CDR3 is CASSQVSHQLLGELFF. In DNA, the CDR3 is TGTGCCAGCAGCCAAGTCAGCCACCAACTGCTGGGGGAGCTGTTTTTT.

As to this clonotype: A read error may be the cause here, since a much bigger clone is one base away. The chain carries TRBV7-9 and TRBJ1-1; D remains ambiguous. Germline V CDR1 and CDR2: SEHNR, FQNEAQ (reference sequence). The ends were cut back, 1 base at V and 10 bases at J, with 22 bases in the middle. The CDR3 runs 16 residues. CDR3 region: CASSLVGSSSSVGAFF. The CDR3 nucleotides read TGTGCCAGCAGCTTAGTTGGGTCGTCGAGCTCCGTGGGAGCTTTCTTT.

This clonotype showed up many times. This CDR3 is CASSLPEGGLQETQYF. The CDR3 DNA is TGTGCCAGCAGCCTCCCCGAAGGGGGCCTCCAAGAGACCCAGTACTTC. V usage is TRBV9 and J usage is TRBJ2-5, with 7 bases identical to TRBD1. Trimming removed 4 bases from V and 1 base from J; junction bases left unmatched: 10. The germline gives CDR1 SGDLS, CDR2 YYNGEE. The CDR3 is made up of 16 amino acids.

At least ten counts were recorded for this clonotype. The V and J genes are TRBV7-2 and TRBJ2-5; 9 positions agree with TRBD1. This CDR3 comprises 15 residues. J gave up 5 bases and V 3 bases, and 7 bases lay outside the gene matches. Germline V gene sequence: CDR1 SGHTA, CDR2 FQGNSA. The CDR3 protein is CASSFVQGAGETQYF. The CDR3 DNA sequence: TGTGCCAGCAGCTTCGTACAGGGGGCTGGCGAGACCCAGTACTTC.

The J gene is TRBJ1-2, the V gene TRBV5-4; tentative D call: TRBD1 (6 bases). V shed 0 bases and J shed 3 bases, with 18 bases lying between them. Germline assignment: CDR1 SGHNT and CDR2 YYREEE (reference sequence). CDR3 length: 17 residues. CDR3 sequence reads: CASSLDPRTDRHYGYTF. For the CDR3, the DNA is TGTGCCAGCAGCTTGGACCCACGGACAGACAGGCACTATGGCTACACCTTC.

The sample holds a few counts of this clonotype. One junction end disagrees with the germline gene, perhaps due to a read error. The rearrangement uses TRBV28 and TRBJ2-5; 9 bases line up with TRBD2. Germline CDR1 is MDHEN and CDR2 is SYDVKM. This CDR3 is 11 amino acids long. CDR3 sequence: CASSFYGTSNF. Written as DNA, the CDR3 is TGTGCCAGCAGTTTCTATGGGACTAGCAACTTC.

CDR3 sequence reads: CASSQAPGQGAYEQYF. The CDR3 nucleotides read TGCGCCAGCAGCCAAGCCCCGGGACAGGGCGCCTACGAGCAGTACTTC. The chain carries TRBV4-1 and TRBJ2-7, with 9 bases identical to TRBD1. Germline assignment: CDR1 MGHRA and CDR2 YSYEKL. J gave up 2 bases and V 1 base, and 6 bases lay outside the gene matches. This CDR3 region has 16 residues.

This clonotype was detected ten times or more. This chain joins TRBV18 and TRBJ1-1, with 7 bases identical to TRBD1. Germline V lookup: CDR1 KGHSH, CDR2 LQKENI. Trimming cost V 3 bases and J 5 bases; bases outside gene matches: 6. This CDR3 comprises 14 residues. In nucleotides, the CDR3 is TGTGCCAGCTCACCCGACAGGGTATGGACTGAAGCTTTCTTT. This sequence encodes CASSPDRVWTEAFF.

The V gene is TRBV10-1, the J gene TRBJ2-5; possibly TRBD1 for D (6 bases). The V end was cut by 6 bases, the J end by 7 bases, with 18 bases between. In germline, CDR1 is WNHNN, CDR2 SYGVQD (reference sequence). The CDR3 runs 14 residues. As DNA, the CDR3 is TGCGCCAGCAGAGCCCCAGACAGGCGGGCGACCCAGTACTTC. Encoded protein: CASRAPDRRATQYF.

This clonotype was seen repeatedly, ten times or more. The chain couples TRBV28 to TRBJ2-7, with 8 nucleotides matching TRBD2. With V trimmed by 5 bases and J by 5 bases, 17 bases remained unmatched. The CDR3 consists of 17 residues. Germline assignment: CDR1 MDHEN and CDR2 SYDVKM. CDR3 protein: CASSLGETWGLDHEQYF. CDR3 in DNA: TGTGCCAGCAGTCTGGGGGAAACCTGGGGACTAGACCACGAGCAGTACTTC. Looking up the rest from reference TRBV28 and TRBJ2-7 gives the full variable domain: DVKVTQSSRYLVKRTGEKVFLECVQDMDHENMFWYRQDPGLGLRLIYFSYDVKMKEKGDIPEGYSVSREKKERFSLILESASTNQTSMYLCASSLGETWGLDHEQYFGPGTRLTVT.

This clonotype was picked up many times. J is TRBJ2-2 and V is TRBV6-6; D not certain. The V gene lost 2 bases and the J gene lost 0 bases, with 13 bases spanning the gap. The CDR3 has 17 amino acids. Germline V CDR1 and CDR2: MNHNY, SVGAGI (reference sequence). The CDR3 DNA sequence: TGTGCCAGCAGTTACCCAGAATCCCGGCCGAACACCGGGGAGCTGTTTTTT. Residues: CASSYPESRPNTGELFF.

CDR3 nucleotide sequence: TGTGCCAGCGCCGACGGAGGCATGAACACTGAAGCTTTCTTT. Encoded protein: CASADGGMNTEAFF. V usage is TRBV6-1 and J usage is TRBJ1-1; no clear D gene. Germline V gene lookup returns CDR1 MNHNS and CDR2 SASEGT. This CDR3 region has 14 residues. Trimming removed 8 bases from V and 0 bases from J, with 13 bases in between.

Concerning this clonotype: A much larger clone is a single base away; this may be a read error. This CDR3 reads CASSQDQGYETQYF. The CDR3, as DNA: TGTGCCAGCAGCCAAGACCAGGGATACGAGACCCAGTACTTC. The V gene is TRBV14, the J gene TRBJ2-5, with a weak D call TRBD1 (5 bases). Trimming removed 0 bases at V and 5 bases at J, with 10 bases between. Per the germline V gene, CDR1 is SGHDN and CDR2 is FVKESK. The CDR3 is 14 amino acids.

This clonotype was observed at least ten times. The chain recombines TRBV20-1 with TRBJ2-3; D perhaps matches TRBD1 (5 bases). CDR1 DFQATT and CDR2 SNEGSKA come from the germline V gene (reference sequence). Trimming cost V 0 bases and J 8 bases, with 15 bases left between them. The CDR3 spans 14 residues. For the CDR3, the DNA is TGCAGTGCTAGAGAGGCGCGGACACGGTCTACGCAGTATTTT. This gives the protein CSAREARTRSTQYF.